This T cell receptor (beta chain) was observed in a study of blood T cells in healthy people across ages. Trimming removed 7 bases from V and 11 bases from J, with 11 bases in between. The CDR3 consists of 11 residues. Study-wide results and caveats: It was found that TCR beta diversity correlated strongly with the percentage of naive T cells.

A second PCR of 7 to 11 cycles used a sample-barcoded 5' primer and a J-beta primer mix. TCRdb reanalysed the 5' RACE reads using MiXCR and keeps one entry per CDR3 protein. The profile shows about 1,500,000 distinct CDR3 sequences, 28% of them singletons. This clonotype has ten or more counts. What it recognizes is unknown. The sequencing input was blood. The source is a young woman in good health. This chain links TRBV12-3 or TRBV12-4 with TRBJ1-4; maybe TRBD1 (5 bases). The CDR3 nucleotides read TGTGCCAGCACGGGGACCGATAAACTGTTTTTT. Translating gives CASTGTDKLFF.